The TCR beta chain under discussion was sequenced for a study of T-cell reconstitution after alpha-beta-depleted transplantation in children. Study-level findings and limits: High day-60 TCRbeta diversity in some patients came from surviving recipient T cells and thymic progenitors. At the one-year point after transplant, T-cell counts and TCRbeta diversity were found to come mostly from T cells that had been newly produced. Reportedly, only several hundred clones from non-depleted graft cells drove alpha-beta T-cell counts at about two months.

V was clipped by 3 bases and J by 4 bases; unmatched bases: 7. CDR3 length: 15 residues. Preparation of the TCRbeta library involved a method that used unique molecular identifiers. TCRdb re-analysed the PCR reads in MiXCR, keeping a single row per CDR3 protein. The data contain about 580,000 distinct CDR3 sequences, more than 20% of them seen just once; the ten biggest clones take up roughly an eighth. This clonotype was recorded a few times. Its antigen is currently unknown. Sequencing used PBMCs, mostly from graft donor cells, obtained 360 days after TCRalphabeta/CD19-depleted stem cell transplant. This TCR derives from a boy under two years old who had a stem cell transplant for acute myeloid leukemia, so the T cells may come from the graft donor. The V and J genes are TRBV12-3 or TRBV12-4 and TRBJ2-3; 7 nucleotides agree with TRBD1. This CDR3 reads CASSLIATGPDTQYF. CDR3 nucleotides: TGTGCCAGCAGTTTGATAGCGACAGGGCCAGATACGCAGTATTTT.